Shown below are 17 T cell receptor beta chains from a single sample sequenced in a study of response to subunit inactivated influenza vaccine. In TCRdb, the RT-PCR reads were re-called with MiXCR into one record per CDR3 protein. There are just under 550,000 distinct CDR3 sequences in the sample; around 21% occur only once, and approximately 2.9% lies in the top ten. This sample also belongs to another study, concerning T cells expressing NK-cell markers. That work contributes: TCR beta libraries carry UMIs added by 5'RACE template switching.

The sample here was CD4+ T cells sorted from PBMCs, taken about 12 days after vaccination. These receptors came from a man aged 50-60 years who received an inactivated influenza vaccine.

This clonotype was observed a handful of times. The J gene is TRBJ2-7, the V gene TRBV10-3; 7 nucleotides line up with TRBD2. The CDR3 is made up of 16 amino acids. Germline loops: CDR1 ENHRY, CDR2 SYGVKD. V lost 0 bases to trimming and J lost 2 bases; unmatched junction nucleotides: 7. CDR3 sequence: CAISESRAGITYEQYF. Written as DNA, the CDR3 is TGTGCCATCAGTGAGTCGAGAGCGGGGATCACCTACGAGCAGTACTTC.

This sequence joins TRBV9 and TRBJ2-1, with D possibly TRBD2 on 6 matching bases. Germline V lookup: CDR1 SGDLS, CDR2 YYNGEE. V lost 0 bases and J 9 bases, leaving 16 bases between the germline ends. The CDR3 covers 15 residues. CDR3 amino acids: CASSVGIGSLTEQFF. CDR3 sequence (DNA): TGTGCCAGCAGCGTAGGAATCGGGAGTCTTACTGAGCAGTTCTTC.

The V gene is TRBV5-1, the J gene TRBJ2-7; 7 nucleotides match TRBD2. Per germline, CDR1 SGHRS and CDR2 YFSETQ. The CDR3 has 15 amino acids. The V and J ends lost 0 bases and 4 bases, in that order; junction bases with no gene match: 7. The CDR3 region is CASSLEAGVFYEQYF. The CDR3, as DNA: TGCGCCAGCAGCTTGGAGGCGGGGGTCTTTTACGAGCAGTACTTC.

This CDR3 reads CASSVVGDKNEKLFF. The CDR3 coding sequence is TGTGCCAGCAGCGTAGTAGGGGACAAGAATGAAAAACTGTTTTTT. This chain connects TRBV9 to TRBJ1-4; tentative D call: TRBD1 (6 bases). Germline assignment: CDR1 SGDLS and CDR2 YYNGEE. This CDR3 has 15 residues. V was trimmed by 0 bases and J by 5 bases, leaving 11 bases between them.

V usage is TRBV3-1 and J usage is TRBJ1-2; D is perhaps TRBD1 (5 bases). CDR1 and CDR2 (germline): LGHDT, YNNKEL (reference sequence). CDR3 size: 16 residues. Trimming shortened V by 2 bases and J by 6 bases, and 19 bases separated the two germline ends. The CDR3 sequence: CASSQKWLGVVDGYTF. The DNA for the CDR3 is TGTGCCAGCAGCCAAAAATGGCTGGGGGTCGTGGATGGCTACACCTTC.

The chain employs TRBV19 and TRBJ2-7, with D unclear. The CDR3 runs 14 residues. Deletions cut 1 base from V and 7 bases from J, with 14 bases between. Germline V gene data show CDR1 as LNHDA and CDR2 as SQIVND (reference sequence). As DNA, the CDR3 is TGTGCCAGTAGTATAGGGACGGATCTAGGAGAGCAGTACTTC. Residues: CASSIGTDLGEQYF.

The chain has TRBV5-1 and TRBJ1-1; D uncertain. CDR1 is SGHRS, CDR2 YFSETQ, per germline. The CDR3 has 14 amino acids. V lost 4 bases, J lost 4 bases, and 14 bases lay in between. The CDR3 sequence: CASSEWGVGTEAFF. The CDR3 DNA reads as TGCGCCAGCAGCGAGTGGGGAGTTGGCACTGAAGCTTTCTTT.

This chain links TRBV20-1 with TRBJ1-1, with D possibly TRBD1 on 5 matching bases. The CDR3 has 14 amino acids. The germline gives CDR1 DFQATT, CDR2 SNEGSKA (reference sequence). Trimming removed 3 bases at V and 1 base at J, with 12 bases between. The CDR3 region is CSARTGTWNTEAFF. DNA of the CDR3: TGCAGTGCTAGGACCGGGACCTGGAACACTGAAGCTTTCTTT.

The chain links TRBV18 to TRBJ1-1; TRBD1 aligns across 8 bases. The junction had 9 bases not matched to a gene; V was cut back by 5 bases and J by 4 bases. Germline V lookup: CDR1 KGHSH, CDR2 LQKENI. This CDR3 comprises 15 residues. The CDR3 bases are TGTGCCAGCTCAACACGACAGGGGATAGGCACTGAAGCTTTCTTT. Translation: CASSTRQGIGTEAFF.

The table lists this clonotype with a few counts. The chain employs TRBV7-6 and TRBJ1-6; D is ambiguous. V shed 5 bases and J shed 7 bases, with 21 bases lying between them. The CDR3 spans 17 residues. Germline CDR1 and CDR2: SGHVS and FNYEAQ. CDR3 DNA: TGTGCCAGCAGCCCCCTTCCCCGAGGGCGGGAGAATTCACCCCTCCACTTT. Protein: CASSPLPRGRENSPLHF.

V usage is TRBV29-1 and J usage is TRBJ1-2, with 7 bases fitting TRBD1. After removal of 0 bases from V and 4 bases from J, the junction contained 5 bases not matched to a gene. Germline lookup yields CDR1 SQVTM and CDR2 ANQGSEA. The CDR3 has 14 amino acids. The CDR3 is CSVEDRGRSYGYTF. Written as DNA, the CDR3 is TGCAGCGTTGAAGATAGGGGGCGCAGCTATGGCTACACCTTC.

The chain links TRBV20-1 to TRBJ2-3; 10 positions match TRBD2. The CDR3 runs 14 residues. CDR1 is DFQATT, CDR2 SNEGSKA, per germline (reference sequence). V lost 5 bases, J lost 2 bases, and 4 bases stayed unmatched. The CDR3 DNA reads as TGCAGTGCTGGAGCGGGGGGGAACACAGATACGCAGTATTTT. Its translation is CSAGAGGNTDTQYF.

The chain is built from TRBV6-1 and TRBJ1-1; TRBD1 agrees at 8 bases. V lost 5 bases, J lost 0 bases, and 5 bases stayed unmatched. CDR1 is MNHNS and CDR2 is SASEGT in the germline V gene. This CDR3 has 15 residues. CDR3 region: CASSQRTGLNTEAFF. The DNA of the CDR3 is TGTGCCAGCAGTCAACGGACAGGGTTGAACACTGAAGCTTTCTTT.

Comments on this clonotype: The germline gene is not matched at one end of the junction; a read error may be the cause. V is TRBV4-2 and J is TRBJ2-2; 7 nucleotides align to TRBD2. The CDR3 has 16 amino acids. Germline V CDR1 and CDR2: LGHNA, YNFKEQ. CDR3 in amino acids: CARSHGPGGLSGELFF. DNA for the CDR3: TGTGCCAGGAGCCACGGGCCGGGGGGATTGTCCGGGGAGCTGTTTTTT.

The V and J genes are TRBV12-3 or TRBV12-4 and TRBJ2-3, with D possibly being TRBD1 (5 bases). The V gene lost 3 bases and the J gene lost 0 bases, with 10 bases spanning the gap. CDR3 size: 15 residues. CDR3 sequence: CASSFRESSTDTQYF. The CDR3 nucleotides are TGTGCCAGCAGTTTCAGGGAATCTAGCACAGATACGCAGTATTTT.

The chain recombines TRBV7-8 with TRBJ2-1; D possibly corresponds to TRBD2 (6 bases). Trimming shortened V by 4 bases and J by 3 bases, and 16 bases separated the two germline ends. The germline gives CDR1 SGHVS, CDR2 FQNEAQ. This CDR3 comprises 16 residues. CDR3 sequence: CASSSRRAGYYNEQFF. The CDR3 DNA is TGTGCCAGCAGCTCCCGGAGGGCGGGATACTACAATGAGCAGTTCTTC.

This clonotype was seen just once. This chain joins TRBV30 and TRBJ1-1; D gene unclear. Trimming cost V 1 base and J 4 bases, with 7 bases left between them. Germline-derived CDR1 and CDR2 are GTSNPN and SVGIG (reference sequence). The CDR3 covers 12 residues. This chain's CDR3 is CAWSGGPTEAFF. The CDR3 DNA reads as TGTGCCTGGAGTGGAGGGCCCACTGAAGCTTTCTTT. Using reference TRBV30 and TRBJ1-1 for the parts outside the CDR3, the full variable domain is SQTIHQWPATLVQPVGSPLSLECTVEGTSNPNLYWYRQAAGRGLQLLFYSVGIGQISSEVPQNLSASRPQDRQFILSSKKLLLSDSGFYLCAWSGGPTEAFFGQGTRLTVV.